This T cell receptor beta chain was captured by sequencing in a study of blood T cell repertoires in COVID-19. Study background: From T cells, B-cell-depleted T cells, or PBMCs came the material, which was cDNA or gDNA.

Profiled with immunoSEQ multiplex PCR; TCRdb holds only in-frame clones, not every one. The data show 310,000 or so clones, with roughly 84% seen just once and 1% held by the top ten. This CDR3 has 15 amino acids. The ends lost 5 bases at V and 8 bases at J; junction bases unmatched: 11. Germline lookup yields CDR1 SEHNR and CDR2 FQNEAQ (reference sequence). Sequences were obtained from peripheral blood. This clonotype was obtained from a middle-aged man with active or convalescent COVID-19. V usage is TRBV7-9 and J usage is TRBJ1-4, with 7 bases matching TRBD1. CDR3 loop: CASSRGTGDFEKLFF. CDR3 bases: TGTGCCAGCAGCCGAGGAACAGGGGACTTCGAAAAACTGTTTTTT.